These 8 T cell receptor beta chains came from one sample sequenced in a study of blood T cell repertoires in COVID-19. The protocol was immunoSEQ multiplex PCR, while the TCRdb copy is restricted to in-frame clones and leaves out a portion. The table has tens of thousands of clones, approximately 90% seen once; the top ten hold approximately 3.7%. Sequences were obtained from peripheral blood. These receptors were taken from a man in his sixties with acute or convalescent COVID-19.

The gene calls are TRBV6-5 and TRBJ2-2, with 8 bases that match TRBD1. Losses at the gene ends were 6 bases for V and 7 bases for J; bases not matched to a gene: 10. Germline lookup yields CDR1 MNHEY and CDR2 SVGAGI. CDR3 length equals 15 residues. The CDR3 is CASRIQPTGVGELFF. Here the CDR3 DNA reads TGTGCCAGCAGAATACAACCGACAGGGGTCGGGGAGCTGTTTTTT.

This clone was counted a few times. The chain couples TRBV2 to TRBJ2-2; 7 positions agree with TRBD2. The germline V gene encodes CDR1 SNHLY and CDR2 FYNNEI. The length of the CDR3 is 17 residues. V was pared by 4 bases and J by 0 bases, with 8 bases of the junction left unmatched. CDR3 region: CASSAEASGANTGELFF. CDR3 nucleotides: TGTGCCAGCAGTGCCGAGGCTAGCGGAGCGAACACCGGGGAGCTGTTTTTT.

CDR3 amino acids: CASSPFGQGTEKLFF. The CDR3 bases are TGCGCCAGCAGCCCATTCGGACAGGGCACCGAAAAACTGTTTTTT. The gene calls are TRBV5-1 and TRBJ1-4, with 8 bases lining up with TRBD1. Germline-derived CDR1 and CDR2 are SGHRS and YFSETQ. The CDR3 sequence is 15 residues long. Trimming cost V 4 bases and J 8 bases; bases outside gene matches: 10.

This chain connects TRBV7-2 to TRBJ1-2; 11 bases agree with TRBD1. Trimming at V came to 4 bases and at J to 5 bases, leaving 15 bases not matched to a gene. CDR3 length equals 18 residues. CDR1 SGHTA and CDR2 FQGNSA come from the germline V gene. The CDR3 sequence: CASSSSGQGAGGRYGYTF. As DNA, the CDR3 is TGTGCCAGCAGCTCGAGCGGACAGGGGGCTGGGGGTCGGTATGGCTACACCTTC.

A word on this clone: Germline is not matched at one junction end, which may reflect a read error. The genes are TRBV4-2 and TRBJ1-2, with 9 bases matching TRBD1. This CDR3 spans 16 amino acids. Germline loops: CDR1 LGHNA, CDR2 YNFKEQ. CDR3 nucleotides: TGTGCCAGCAGCCAAGAAGGAGGTGGGACAGGGACCAAGGCAATCTTC. This encodes CASSQEGGGTGTKAIF.

CDR3: CASSPPTVGGREETQYF. CDR3 sequence (DNA): TGTGCCAGCTCACCACCGACGGTGGGAGGCCGAGAAGAGACCCAGTACTTC. V gene TRBV18 combines with J gene TRBJ2-5, with a possible D match to TRBD2 (6 bases). The CDR3 consists of 17 residues. Trimming shortened V by 0 bases and J by 3 bases, and 17 bases separated the two germline ends. The V gene's germline CDR1 is KGHSH and CDR2 LQKENI.

The chain combines TRBV6-6 with TRBJ2-7; possible D gene TRBD1, 5 bases. The CDR3 consists of 13 residues. Between the trimmed V and J ends, which lost 2 bases and 2 bases, there was a span of 7 bases. The germline V gene has CDR1 MNHNY and CDR2 SVGAGI (reference sequence). CDR3 protein: CASSYIQAYEQYF. The CDR3 nucleotides read TGTGCCAGCAGTTACATACAGGCCTACGAGCAGTACTTC.

The chain combines TRBV9 with TRBJ1-2; no definite D call. The CDR3 totals 16 residues. V was clipped by 4 bases and J by 2 bases, with 18 bases between them. Germline V lookup: CDR1 SGDLS, CDR2 YYNGEE. The CDR3 protein is CASSLTPGNSNYGYTF. In DNA form, the CDR3 reads TGTGCCAGCAGCTTAACTCCCGGGAACTCCAACTATGGCTACACCTTC.